The next 27 T cell receptor beta chains were all read from a single sample in a study of cytomegalovirus exposure and HLA in healthy donors (dated by TCRdb to about 2017). The library was generated by the immunoSEQ multiplex PCR assay. For the multiplex PCR, a mixture combining 60 forward primers for TCR Vbeta segments and 13 reverse primers for TCR Jbeta segments was used. TCRdb obtained this table from immuneACCESS and retained in-frame rearrangements with V and J assigned. These tables miss some clones; where compared with another copy, unresolved V genes account for less than half of the shortfall, and the remainder is unexplained. This sample is represented by nearly 110,000 clones; more than 75% of them were singletons. Around 6.4% of the sample is held by the ten biggest clonotypes. The sequenced material came from PBMCs. Every receptor here comes from a woman aged 50 to 60 in good health and CMV-seropositive.

This clone was recorded only once. The genes are TRBV28 and TRBJ1-2; TRBD1 agrees at 7 bases. With 6 bases clipped from V and 3 bases from J, the junction kept 4 bases outside the gene matches. The germline gives CDR1 MDHEN, CDR2 SYDVKM. The CDR3 extends over 13 amino acids. This chain's CDR3 is CASRLTGDYGYTF. The DNA of the CDR3 is TGTGCCAGCAGGCTAACAGGGGACTATGGCTACACCTTC.

The J gene is TRBJ1-6, the V gene TRBV9, with a weak D call TRBD1 (6 bases). The CDR3 is made up of 16 amino acids. V shed 4 bases and J shed 5 bases, with 16 bases lying between them. Germline-derived CDR1 and CDR2 are SGDLS and YYNGEE. CDR3 in amino acids: CASSQGAAGDNSPLHF. CDR3 DNA: TGTGCCAGCAGCCAAGGGGCCGCAGGGGATAATTCACCCCTCCACTTT.

This sequence joins TRBV6-6 and TRBJ1-1, with TRBD1 as a possible D gene (6 bases). V lost 8 bases, J lost 4 bases, and 8 bases lay in between. The germline V gene encodes CDR1 MNHNY and CDR2 SVGAGI (reference sequence). CDR3 length: 11 amino acids. This chain's CDR3 is CASPQGTEAFF. The CDR3, as DNA: TGTGCCAGCCCACAGGGCACTGAAGCTTTCTTT.

The CDR3 coding sequence is TGTGCCAGCAGTGATAGGCGGAGCTTCTATAATTCACCCCTCCACTTT. Amino acid sequence: CASSDRRSFYNSPLHF. This sequence joins TRBV2 and TRBJ1-6, with D uncertain. The CDR3 contains 16 residues. Germline V gene lookup returns CDR1 SNHLY and CDR2 FYNNEI. V was pared by 3 bases and J by 3 bases, with 12 bases between.

The J gene is TRBJ1-2, the V gene TRBV5-1; 7 bases line up with TRBD1. The V gene end was trimmed by 3 bases and the J gene end by 0 bases; junction bases not matched to a gene: 8. Germline V gives CDR1 SGHRS, CDR2 YFSETQ. CDR3 size: 16 residues. CDR3 in DNA: TGCGCCAGCAGCTCTCCTGGGACAGATCCTAACTATGGCTACACCTTC. Amino acid sequence: CASSSPGTDPNYGYTF. The full variable domain, completed using reference TRBV5-1 and TRBJ1-2, is KAGVTQTPRYLIKTRGQQVTLSCSPISGHRSVSWYQQTPGQGLQFLFEYFSETQRNKGNFPGRFSGRQFSNSRSEMNVSTLELGDSALYLCASSSPGTDPNYGYTFGSGTRLTVV.

This chain uses TRBV27 with TRBJ1-2; 8 nucleotides align to TRBD1. Germline CDR1 reads MNHEY; CDR2 reads SMNVEV (reference sequence). The J segment lost 8 bases and the V segment lost 6 bases, leaving 17 bases of the junction unmatched. The CDR3 extends over 16 amino acids. CDR3 in amino acids: CASSPLGGTGARGYTF. The CDR3 nucleotides are TGTGCCAGCAGCCCATTGGGAGGGACAGGAGCTCGAGGCTACACCTTC.

The rearrangement uses TRBV7-9 and TRBJ1-2; 7 positions match TRBD1. This CDR3 comprises 15 residues. The germline CDR1 and CDR2 sequences are SEHNR and FQNEAQ (reference sequence). The V segment lost 5 bases and the J segment 3 bases; nucleotides outside the gene matches: 9. DNA for the CDR3: TGTGCCAGCAGCCCGCAACAGGGGAGAGACTATGGCTACACCTTC. Translation: CASSPQQGRDYGYTF. Together with reference TRBV7-9 and TRBJ1-2, the CDR3 gives the full variable domain: DTGVSQNPRHKITKRGQNVTFRCDPISEHNRLYWYRQTLGQGPEFLTYFQNEAQLEKSRLLSDRFSAERPKGSFSTLEIQRTEQGDSAMYLCASSPQQGRDYGYTFGSGTRLTVV.

This CDR3 reads CASSYSGTAGNTIYF. The CDR3 bases are TGTGCCAGCAGTTACTCCGGGACAGCCGGAAACACCATATATTTT. V is TRBV6-5 and J is TRBJ1-3; 7 nucleotides align to TRBD1. J lost 4 bases, V lost 0 bases, and 3 bases had no gene match. The CDR3 has 15 residues. Looked up from germline, CDR1 is MNHEY and CDR2 is SVGAGI.

This sequence joins TRBV5-4 and TRBJ2-7; tentatively, D is TRBD1 (6 bases). Trimming removed 0 bases at V and 0 bases at J, with 10 bases between. CDR1 and CDR2 (germline): SGHNT, YYREEE (reference sequence). The CDR3 covers 15 residues. The CDR3: CASSLVGADSYEQYF. DNA for the CDR3: TGTGCCAGCAGCTTGGTGGGGGCCGACTCCTACGAGCAGTACTTC.

The chain has TRBV11-2 and TRBJ2-5, with 10 nucleotides matching TRBD1. V gave up 3 bases and J gave up 4 bases; unmatched junction bases: 8. Germline V CDR1 and CDR2: SGHAT, FQNNGV. The CDR3 is made up of 16 amino acids. The chain's CDR3 is CASSFREGQGRETQYF. The CDR3 DNA reads TGTGCCAGCAGCTTTCGAGAGGGACAGGGGAGAGAGACCCAGTACTTC.

The chain employs TRBV2 and TRBJ2-7; D perhaps matches TRBD1 (5 bases). V dropped 5 bases and J dropped 6 bases, with 11 bases sitting between them. Per germline, CDR1 SNHLY and CDR2 FYNNEI. The CDR3 has 12 residues. CDR3 loop: CASSQQGVEQYF. Here the CDR3 DNA reads TGTGCCAGCAGTCAACAAGGGGTCGAGCAGTACTTC. The full variable domain, rest sourced from reference TRBV2 and TRBJ2-7, is EPEVTQTPSHQVTQMGQEVILRCVPISNHLYFYWYRQILGQKVEFLVSFYNNEISEKSEIFDDQFSVERPDGSNFTLKIRSTKLEDSAMYFCASSQQGVEQYFGPGTRLTVT.

This clone was counted only a few times. The V and J genes are TRBV4-3 and TRBJ1-4, with no clear D. There are 16 residues in the CDR3. Germline values: CDR1 LGHNA, CDR2 YSLEER. Trimming removed 0 bases from V and 1 base from J, with 9 bases in between. CDR3 region: CASSQDGTGTNEKLFF. CDR3 sequence (DNA): TGCGCCAGCAGCCAAGATGGAACGGGAACTAATGAAAAACTGTTTTTT.

V and J are TRBV30 and TRBJ2-7; tentative D call: TRBD1 (6 bases). Trimming took 0 bases from V and 2 from J, leaving 8 bases between them. Germline V CDR1 and CDR2: GTSNPN, SVGIG (reference sequence). The CDR3 consists of 13 residues. CDR3 protein: CAWSVQGTYEQYF. The CDR3 nucleotides read TGTGCCTGGAGTGTACAGGGAACCTACGAGCAGTACTTC.

The chain employs TRBV11-3 and TRBJ2-1, with 8 bases aligning to TRBD1. The CDR3 runs to 16 residues. Trimming removed 0 bases from V and 5 bases from J; junction bases left unmatched: 6. Per germline, CDR1 SGHNT and CDR2 YENEEA. In DNA, the CDR3 is TGTGCCAGCAGCTTAGACCCGGGACAGGTCCACAATGAGCAGTTCTTC. Translated, it gives CASSLDPGQVHNEQFF.

J is TRBJ1-6 and V is TRBV18; D is unresolved. V lost 5 bases and J lost 0, with 8 bases in between. The CDR3 is 15 residues long. The germline gives CDR1 KGHSH, CDR2 LQKENI. DNA for the CDR3: TGTGCCAGCTCAGCGACTAGCTCCTATAATTCACCCCTCCACTTT. Its translation is CASSATSSYNSPLHF.

The chain couples TRBV7-9 to TRBJ1-1; 9 nucleotides match TRBD1. This CDR3 comprises 13 residues. Germline V CDR1 and CDR2: SEHNR, FQNEAQ (reference sequence). Trimming removed 1 base from V and 13 bases from J; junction bases left unmatched: 7. The CDR3 nucleotides read TGTGCCAGCAGCTTAGGGGGACAGGGCCCTCTTTTCTTT. Translated: CASSLGGQGPLFF. Together with reference TRBV7-9 and TRBJ1-1, the CDR3 gives the full variable domain: DTGVSQNPRHKITKRGQNVTFRCDPISEHNRLYWYRQTLGQGPEFLTYFQNEAQLEKSRLLSDRFSAERPKGSFSTLEIQRTEQGDSAMYLCASSLGGQGPLFFGQGTRLTVV.

The CDR3 nucleotides read TGTGCCAGCAGCTCACAGGGGACGCTCGATGAAGCTTTCTTT. Translated: CASSSQGTLDEAFF. This chain links TRBV11-2 with TRBJ1-1; 7 bases are a match to TRBD1. This CDR3 contains 14 residues. Germline V gives CDR1 SGHAT, CDR2 FQNNGV. J gave up 7 bases and V 4 bases, and 9 bases lay outside the gene matches.

This clone was seen a handful of times. The V gene is TRBV28, the J gene TRBJ2-7; D perhaps matches TRBD2 (5 bases). The CDR3 length is 15 residues. From germline, CDR1 is MDHEN and CDR2 SYDVKM. Trimming took off 6 bases at V and 0 bases at J, with 15 bases between the two ends. This chain's CDR3 is CASSPSGSFSYEQYF. DNA of the CDR3: TGTGCCAGCAGCCCCTCGGGGTCGTTCTCCTACGAGCAGTACTTC.

The chain has TRBV5-1 and TRBJ2-5; 8 positions agree with TRBD2. The germline CDR1 and CDR2 sequences are SGHRS and YFSETQ. V shed 8 bases, J shed 5 bases, and the junction held 14 bases outside the gene matches. The CDR3 is 15 residues long. CDR3 DNA: TGCGCCAGTTCCGGGACGGGGGGGTTCCGGGAGACCCAGTACTTC. This encodes CASSGTGGFRETQYF.

As for this clone: A read error may account for a junction end that differs from germline. This chain links TRBV7-7 with TRBJ1-1; 9 bases match TRBD1. Looked up from germline, CDR1 is SSHAT and CDR2 is FNYEAQ (reference sequence). The CDR3 is 13 amino acids. CDR3 coding DNA: TGTGCTAGCAGCACAGGGGGCCTGAATGAAGCTTTCTTT. Amino acids: CASSTGGLNEAFF.

This clone is a singleton in its sample. The chain is built from TRBV5-4 and TRBJ2-7; 7 nucleotides agree with TRBD1. CDR1 is SGHNT and CDR2 is YYREEE in the germline V gene (reference sequence). The CDR3 length is 14 residues. V shed 4 bases, J shed 5 bases, and the junction held 9 bases outside the gene matches. The CDR3 spells CASSLRQGTDEQYF. CDR3 sequence (DNA): TGTGCCAGCAGCCTTAGACAGGGAACGGACGAGCAGTACTTC.

This clone was observed once. The chain has TRBV15 and TRBJ2-4; TRBD2 is a possible D gene (5 bases). V shed 3 bases and J shed 2 bases, with 17 bases lying between them. Germline V gives CDR1 LNHNV, CDR2 YYDKDF (reference sequence). This CDR3 region has 17 residues. Here the CDR3 DNA reads TGTGCCACCAGCAGTTTAATAGGAGCCGGGACCAAAAACATTCAGTACTTC. This gives the protein CATSSLIGAGTKNIQYF. Complete variable domain (other parts from reference TRBV15 and TRBJ2-4): DAMVIQNPRYQVTQFGKPVTLSCSQTLNHNVMYWYQQKSSQAPKLLFHYYDKDFNNEADTPDNFQSRRPNTSFCFLDIRSPGLGDTAMYLCATSSLIGAGTKNIQYFGAGTRLSVL.

CDR3 sequence: CASSKTGTGDTDTQYF. In nucleotides, the CDR3 is TGTGCCAGTAGTAAAACCGGGACAGGAGACACAGATACGCAGTATTTT. V gene TRBV19 combines with J gene TRBJ2-3, with 8 positions matching TRBD1. In germline, CDR1 is LNHDA, CDR2 SQIVND (reference sequence). CDR3 length: 16 residues. Unmatched junction bases numbered 8, after V lost 4 bases and J lost 2 bases.

J is TRBJ1-6 and V is TRBV5-1; TRBD1 agrees at 7 bases. Germline assignment: CDR1 SGHRS and CDR2 YFSETQ. The ends lost 4 bases at V and 6 bases at J; junction bases unmatched: 10. The CDR3 sequence is 16 residues long. The CDR3 protein is CASSPILRGSNSPLHF. DNA for the CDR3: TGCGCCAGCAGCCCCATACTCAGGGGGAGTAATTCACCCCTCCACTTT. Filled out from reference TRBV5-1 and TRBJ1-6, the complete variable domain reads KAGVTQTPRYLIKTRGQQVTLSCSPISGHRSVSWYQQTPGQGLQFLFEYFSETQRNKGNFPGRFSGRQFSNSRSEMNVSTLELGDSALYLCASSPILRGSNSPLHFGNGTRLTVT.

CDR3 DNA sequence: TGTGCCATCAGTGAGTCGACAAGACAGAGGAGCTCCTACGAGCAGTACTTC. Translated, it gives CAISESTRQRSSYEQYF. The genes are TRBV10-3 and TRBJ2-5, with D possibly being TRBD1 (5 bases). The tail of the sequence fits TRBJ2-7 better, so the J call may be wrong. This CDR3 contains 17 residues. Germline lookup yields CDR1 ENHRY and CDR2 SYGVKD.

The rearrangement uses TRBV7-6 and TRBJ2-3; 7 positions agree with TRBD1. CDR1 and CDR2 from the germline V gene are SGHVS and FNYEAQ. This CDR3 comprises 16 residues. V shed 5 bases, J shed 0 bases, and the junction held 8 bases outside the gene matches. The CDR3 loop is CASSTRQGSSTDTQYF. The CDR3 nucleotides read TGTGCCAGCAGCACACGACAGGGATCTAGCACAGATACGCAGTATTTT.

The J gene is TRBJ1-2, the V gene TRBV10-3, with a tentative D call TRBD1 (5 bases). Looked up from germline, CDR1 is ENHRY and CDR2 is SYGVKD. The CDR3 spans 13 residues. Trimming shortened V by 9 bases and J by 3 bases, and 14 bases separated the two germline ends. The CDR3 reads CAIKSNRHYGYTF. The CDR3 DNA follows: TGTGCCATAAAGTCCAACAGGCACTATGGCTACACCTTC.